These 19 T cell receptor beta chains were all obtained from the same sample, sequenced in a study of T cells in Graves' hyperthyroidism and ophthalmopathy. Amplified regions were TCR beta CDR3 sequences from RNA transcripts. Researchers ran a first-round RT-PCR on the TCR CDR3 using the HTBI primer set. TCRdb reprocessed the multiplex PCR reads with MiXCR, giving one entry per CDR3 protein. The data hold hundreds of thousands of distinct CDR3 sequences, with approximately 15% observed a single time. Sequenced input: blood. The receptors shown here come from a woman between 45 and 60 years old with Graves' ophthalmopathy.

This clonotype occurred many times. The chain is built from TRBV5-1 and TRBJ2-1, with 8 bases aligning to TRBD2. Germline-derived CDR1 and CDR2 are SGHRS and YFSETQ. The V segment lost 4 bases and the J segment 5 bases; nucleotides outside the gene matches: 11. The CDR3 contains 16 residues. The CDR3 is CASSKATSGPNNEQFF. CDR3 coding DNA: TGCGCCAGCAGCAAGGCCACTAGCGGCCCAAACAATGAGCAGTTCTTC. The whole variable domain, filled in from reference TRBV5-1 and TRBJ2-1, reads KAGVTQTPRYLIKTRGQQVTLSCSPISGHRSVSWYQQTPGQGLQFLFEYFSETQRNKGNFPGRFSGRQFSNSRSEMNVSTLELGDSALYLCASSKATSGPNNEQFFGPGTRLTVL.

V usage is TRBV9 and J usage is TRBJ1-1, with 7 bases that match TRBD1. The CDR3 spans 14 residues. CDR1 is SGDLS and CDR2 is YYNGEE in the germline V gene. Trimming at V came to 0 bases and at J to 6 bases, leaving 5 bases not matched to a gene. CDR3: CASSVVGQSSEAFF. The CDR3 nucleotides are TGTGCCAGCAGCGTAGTGGGACAGAGCTCTGAAGCTTTCTTT.

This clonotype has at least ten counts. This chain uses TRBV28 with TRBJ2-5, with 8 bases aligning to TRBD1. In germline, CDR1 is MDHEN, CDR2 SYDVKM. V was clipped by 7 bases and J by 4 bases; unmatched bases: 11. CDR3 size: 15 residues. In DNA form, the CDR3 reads TGTGCCAGCATCGATCCCGGGACAGGAGGAGAGACCCAGTACTTC. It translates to CASIDPGTGGETQYF.

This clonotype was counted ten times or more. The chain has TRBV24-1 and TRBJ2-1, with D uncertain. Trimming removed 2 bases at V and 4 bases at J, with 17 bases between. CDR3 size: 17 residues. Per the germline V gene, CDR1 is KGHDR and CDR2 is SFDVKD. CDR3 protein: CATSDSTQPLRYNEQFF. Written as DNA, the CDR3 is TGTGCCACCAGTGATTCGACGCAGCCCTTGAGATACAATGAGCAGTTCTTC.

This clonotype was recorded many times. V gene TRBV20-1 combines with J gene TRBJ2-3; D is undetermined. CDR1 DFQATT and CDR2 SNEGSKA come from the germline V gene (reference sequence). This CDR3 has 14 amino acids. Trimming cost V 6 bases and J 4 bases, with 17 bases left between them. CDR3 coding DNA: TGCAGTGCCCCAAAGACGGTATGGGCAGATACGCAGTATTTT. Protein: CSAPKTVWADTQYF.

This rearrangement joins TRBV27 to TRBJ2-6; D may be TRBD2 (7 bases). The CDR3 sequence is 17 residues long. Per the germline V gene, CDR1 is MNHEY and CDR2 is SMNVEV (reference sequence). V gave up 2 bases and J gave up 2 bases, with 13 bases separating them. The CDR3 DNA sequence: TGTGCCAGCAGTTTAAGGCAGGGGAGGGCTGGGGCCAACGTCCTGACTTTC. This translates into CASSLRQGRAGANVLTF.

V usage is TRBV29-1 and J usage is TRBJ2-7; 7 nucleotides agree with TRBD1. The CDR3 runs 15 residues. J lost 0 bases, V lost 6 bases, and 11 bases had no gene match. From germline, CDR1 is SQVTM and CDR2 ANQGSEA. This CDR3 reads CSVETGTESSYEQYF. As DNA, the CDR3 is TGCAGCGTAGAGACCGGGACAGAGAGCTCCTACGAGCAGTACTTC.

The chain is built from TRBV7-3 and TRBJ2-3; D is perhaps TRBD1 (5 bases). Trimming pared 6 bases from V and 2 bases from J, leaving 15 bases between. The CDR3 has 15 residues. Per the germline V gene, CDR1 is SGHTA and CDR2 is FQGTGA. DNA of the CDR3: TGTGCCAGCAGGCCGGGTGGTGGGGCCACAGATACGCAGTATTTT. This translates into CASRPGGGATDTQYF.

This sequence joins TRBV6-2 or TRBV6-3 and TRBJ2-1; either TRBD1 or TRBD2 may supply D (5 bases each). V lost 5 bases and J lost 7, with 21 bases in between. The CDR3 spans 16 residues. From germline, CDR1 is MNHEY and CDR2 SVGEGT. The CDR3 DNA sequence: TGTGCCAGCAGTGGGGGTGTAGGCGGATGGGATAATGAGCAGTTCTTC. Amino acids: CASSGGVGGWDNEQFF.

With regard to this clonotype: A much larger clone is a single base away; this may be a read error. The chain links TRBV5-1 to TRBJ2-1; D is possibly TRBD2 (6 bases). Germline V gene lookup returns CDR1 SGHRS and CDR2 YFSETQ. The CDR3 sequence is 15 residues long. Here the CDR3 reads CAGSPSGPSYNEQFF. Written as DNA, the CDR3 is TGCGCCGGCAGCCCAAGCGGGCCTTCCTACAATGAGCAGTTCTTC. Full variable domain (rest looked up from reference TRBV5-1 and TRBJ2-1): KAGVTQTPRYLIKTRGQQVTLSCSPISGHRSVSWYQQTPGQGLQFLFEYFSETQRNKGNFPGRFSGRQFSNSRSEMNVSTLELGDSALYLCAGSPSGPSYNEQFFGPGTRLTVL.

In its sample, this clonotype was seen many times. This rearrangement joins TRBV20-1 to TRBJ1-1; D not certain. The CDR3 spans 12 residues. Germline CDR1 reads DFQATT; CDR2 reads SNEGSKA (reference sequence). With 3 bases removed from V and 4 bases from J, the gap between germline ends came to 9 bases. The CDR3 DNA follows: TGCAGTGCTAGTGAGGGAGGCACTGAAGCTTTCTTT. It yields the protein CSASEGGTEAFF.

In DNA, the CDR3 is TGTGCCAGCAGCTTAAGTCTGGCGACCACTGAAGCTTTCTTT. This encodes CASSLSLATTEAFF. The V call is TRBV7-6, the J call TRBJ1-1; D is uncertain. Germline V gene sequence: CDR1 SGHVS, CDR2 FNYEAQ. CDR3 length: 14 amino acids. V gave up 2 bases and J gave up 4 bases, with 11 bases separating them.

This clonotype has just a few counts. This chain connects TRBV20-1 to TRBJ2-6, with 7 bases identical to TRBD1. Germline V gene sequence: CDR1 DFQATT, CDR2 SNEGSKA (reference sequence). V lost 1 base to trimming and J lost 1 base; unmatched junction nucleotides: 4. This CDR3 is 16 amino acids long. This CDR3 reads CSARAGGVSGANVLTF. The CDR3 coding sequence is TGCAGTGCTAGAGCAGGGGGAGTTTCTGGGGCCAACGTCCTGACTTTC.

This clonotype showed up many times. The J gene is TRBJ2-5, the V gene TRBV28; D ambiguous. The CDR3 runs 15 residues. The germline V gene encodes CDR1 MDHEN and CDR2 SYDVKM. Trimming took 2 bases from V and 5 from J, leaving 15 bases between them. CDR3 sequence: CASSLTPGVGETQYF. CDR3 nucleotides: TGTGCCAGCAGTTTAACCCCCGGAGTGGGGGAGACCCAGTACTTC.

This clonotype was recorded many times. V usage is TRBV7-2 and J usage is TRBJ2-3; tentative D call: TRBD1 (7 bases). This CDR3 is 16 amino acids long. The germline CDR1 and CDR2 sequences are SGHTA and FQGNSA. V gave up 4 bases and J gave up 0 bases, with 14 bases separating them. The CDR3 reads CASSSQTGRSTDTQYF. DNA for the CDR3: TGTGCCAGCAGCTCACAGACAGGGAGGAGCACAGATACGCAGTATTTT.

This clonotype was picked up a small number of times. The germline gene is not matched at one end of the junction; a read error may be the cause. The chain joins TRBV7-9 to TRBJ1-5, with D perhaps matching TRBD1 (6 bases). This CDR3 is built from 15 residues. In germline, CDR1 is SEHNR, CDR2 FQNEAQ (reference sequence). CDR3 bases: TGTGCCAGCAGCTTAAGCATGGGGGGCAACCAGCCCCAGCATTTT. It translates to CASSLSMGGNQPQHF.

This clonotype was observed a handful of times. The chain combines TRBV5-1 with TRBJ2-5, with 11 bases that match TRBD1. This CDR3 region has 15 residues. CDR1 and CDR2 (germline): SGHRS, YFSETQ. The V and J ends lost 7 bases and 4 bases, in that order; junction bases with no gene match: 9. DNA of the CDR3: TGCGCCAGCGGCCAGGACAGGGGGCGCGCAGAGACCCAGTACTTC. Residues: CASGQDRGRAETQYF. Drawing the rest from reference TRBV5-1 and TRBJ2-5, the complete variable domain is KAGVTQTPRYLIKTRGQQVTLSCSPISGHRSVSWYQQTPGQGLQFLFEYFSETQRNKGNFPGRFSGRQFSNSRSEMNVSTLELGDSALYLCASGQDRGRAETQYFGPGTRLLVL.

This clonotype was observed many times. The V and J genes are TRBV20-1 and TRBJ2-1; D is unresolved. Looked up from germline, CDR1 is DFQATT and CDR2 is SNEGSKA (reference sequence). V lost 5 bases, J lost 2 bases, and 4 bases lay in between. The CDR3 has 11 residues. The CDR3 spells CSAGTYNEQFF. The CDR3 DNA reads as TGCAGTGCTGGGACCTACAATGAGCAGTTCTTC.

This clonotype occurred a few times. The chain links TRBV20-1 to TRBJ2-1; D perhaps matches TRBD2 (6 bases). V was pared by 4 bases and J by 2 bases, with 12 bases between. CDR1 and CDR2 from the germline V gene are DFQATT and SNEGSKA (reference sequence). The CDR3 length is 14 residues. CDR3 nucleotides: TGCAGTGCTATTAGCGGAAATACCTACAATGAGCAGTTCTTC. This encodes CSAISGNTYNEQFF.